What follows are 11 T cell receptor beta chains derived from one specimen sequenced in a study of blood T cell repertoires in COVID-19. TCRdb's copy holds only in-frame clones and misses some; the assay was immunoSEQ multiplex PCR. This repertoire shows tens of thousands of clones, over 80% found once; its top ten account for around 50%. Sequencing input: peripheral blood. The receptors were gathered from a man aged 65-85 years with acute or convalescent COVID-19.

This rearrangement joins TRBV7-9 to TRBJ2-5; 9 bases align to TRBD2. V lost 6 bases and J lost 4; bases outside the gene matches: 12. Germline lookup yields CDR1 SEHNR and CDR2 FQNEAQ (reference sequence). There are 16 residues in the CDR3. CDR3 coding DNA: TGTGCCAGCAGTCCCCCGACTAGCGGACGTAGAGAGACCCAGTACTTC. Translation gives CASSPPTSGRRETQYF.

The gene calls are TRBV7-2 and TRBJ2-7, with 13 nucleotides matching TRBD2. Trimming removed 5 bases from V and 2 bases from J; junction bases left unmatched: 3. The CDR3 has 15 amino acids. The V gene's germline CDR1 is SGHTA and CDR2 FQGNSA. CDR3: CASSAGLAGTYEQYF. The CDR3 region has the DNA TGTGCCAGCAGCGCGGGACTAGCGGGGACCTACGAGCAGTACTTC.

This clone was observed once. The genes are TRBV19 and TRBJ1-6; 7 bases align to TRBD1. CDR1 and CDR2 (germline): LNHDA, SQIVND (reference sequence). The CDR3 loop spans 12 amino acids. The trim removed 6 bases at V and 8 bases at J, leaving 1 base unmatched. CDR3 sequence: CASSDRDSPLHF. CDR3 nucleotide sequence: TGTGCCAGTAGCGACAGGGATTCACCCCTCCACTTT.

The table lists this clone with a few counts. The gene calls are TRBV15 and TRBJ2-1; D unclear. CDR1 is LNHNV and CDR2 is YYDKDF in the germline V gene (reference sequence). This CDR3 has 13 residues. Trimming shortened V by 0 bases and J by 7 bases, and 7 bases separated the two germline ends. In DNA, the CDR3 is TGTGCCACCAGCAGAGATCTAGGAAATGAGCAGTTCTTC. This translates into CATSRDLGNEQFF.

The DNA of the CDR3 is TGTGCCAGCAGTTCCCGACTCGGTAGCTCCTATAATTCACCCCTCCACTTT. It encodes CASSSRLGSSYNSPLHF. This chain uses TRBV27 with TRBJ1-6, with no clear D. Germline V gene data show CDR1 as MNHEY and CDR2 as SMNVEV (reference sequence). The CDR3 runs to 17 residues. V shed 4 bases and J shed 0 bases, with 13 bases lying between them.

V is TRBV7-9 and J is TRBJ2-3, with no clear D. This CDR3 region has 16 residues. Germline assignment: CDR1 SEHNR and CDR2 FQNEAQ (reference sequence). Trimming stripped 0 bases from V and 2 bases from J, with 12 bases between. The CDR3 protein is CASSLAQATLTDTQYF. In DNA form, the CDR3 reads TGTGCCAGCAGCTTAGCGCAAGCAACCCTCACAGATACGCAGTATTTT.

The rearrangement joins TRBV11-3 to TRBJ1-1; unclear D gene. This CDR3 comprises 13 residues. Germline CDR1 and CDR2: SGHNT and YENEEA. With 5 bases removed from V and 4 bases from J, the gap between germline ends came to 11 bases. The CDR3, as DNA: TGTGCCAGCAGCGTCAGATCGGGCACTGAAGCTTTCTTT. It encodes CASSVRSGTEAFF.

The rearrangement uses TRBV7-7 and TRBJ2-2, with D perhaps matching TRBD1 (6 bases). The germline V gene encodes CDR1 SSHAT and CDR2 FNYEAQ (reference sequence). V dropped 7 bases and J dropped 7 bases, with 10 bases sitting between them. CDR3 length: 12 residues. The CDR3 DNA sequence: TGTGCCAGCACCCCAGGGGACGGGGAGCTGTTTTTT. It is translated as CASTPGDGELFF.

The table lists this clone with a count of one. The chain employs TRBV9 and TRBJ2-2, with 12 positions matching TRBD2. With 5 bases clipped from V and 5 bases from J, the junction kept 4 bases outside the gene matches. The CDR3 totals 15 residues. The germline CDR1 and CDR2 sequences are SGDLS and YYNGEE. The CDR3 DNA follows: TGTGCCAGCAGACCACTAGCGGGAGGAACCGGGGAGCTGTTTTTT. Amino acid sequence: CASRPLAGGTGELFF.

The V and J genes are TRBV19 and TRBJ1-6, with a weak D call TRBD1 (5 bases). Trimming removed 6 bases from V and 7 bases from J, with 16 bases in between. There are 15 residues in the CDR3. Germline V gene data show CDR1 as LNHDA and CDR2 as SQIVND (reference sequence). The CDR3 DNA reads as TGTGCCAGTAGCCCCGGGAACCGGGGGAATTCACCCCTCCACTTT. Protein product: CASSPGNRGNSPLHF.

J is TRBJ2-2 and V is TRBV5-1, with TRBD2 identical over 10 bases. Germline assignment: CDR1 SGHRS and CDR2 YFSETQ. Trimming cost V 4 bases and J 4 bases; bases outside gene matches: 10. The length of the CDR3 is 17 residues. For the CDR3, the DNA is TGCGCCAGCAGCCTTCTCTCTAGCGGGAGTGGCACCGGGGAGCTGTTTTTT. This encodes CASSLLSSGSGTGELFF.